The table lists the clone carrying this T cell receptor beta chain with a few counts. What it binds is not known. Germline CDR1 and CDR2: SGHRS and YFSETQ. The V end lost 2 bases, the J end lost 2 bases, and 9 bases lay between the germline ends. CDR3 length equals 14 residues. UMIs and sample barcodes were carried by the TCR alpha and TCR beta cDNA libraries that 5'RACE produced using constant-segment primers. TCRdb re-called the 5' RACE reads through MiXCR, storing one row per CDR3 protein. This sample has roughly 300,000 distinct CDR3 sequences; 7.5% to 9.5% occur once, and the top ten carry under 25%. The data belong to a study of T-cell memory formation after mild COVID-19. About the study: TCR clusters were mostly donor specific.

Points from the study as a whole: There were some responding clones in pre-infection memory, which suggested that cross-reactive memory had joined. Second-wave clones peaking on day 37 lacked confirmed SARS-CoV-2 specificity.

The chain couples TRBV5-1 to TRBJ2-3; no firm D call. This clonotype was obtained from a man aged 18 to 29 who had mild COVID-19 (a few samples of this study predate the infection). Cell type and time point are not known. The specimen was PBMCs or a T cell subset sorted from them (not recorded which). CDR3 DNA: TGCGCCAGCAGCTTTGAGGCTATCACAGATACGCAGTATTTT. Encoded protein: CASSFEAITDTQYF. The whole variable domain, filled in from reference TRBV5-1 and TRBJ2-3, reads KAGVTQTPRYLIKTRGQQVTLSCSPISGHRSVSWYQQTPGQGLQFLFEYFSETQRNKGNFPGRFSGRQFSNSRSEMNVSTLELGDSALYLCASSFEAITDTQYFGPGTRLTVL.